This T cell receptor (beta chain) was retrieved from a study of blood T cell repertoires in COVID-19. Across the study: Sites across the United States, Italy and Spain contributed samples from acute and convalescent COVID-19. Nucleic acid was either cDNA or gDNA, and it came from T cells, B-cell-depleted T cells, or PBMCs.

Original processing methods: Amplification with reference gene primers provided the estimates of nucleated cell counts. Assay: immunoSEQ multiplex PCR; the TCRdb copy retains only in-frame clones and omits some. D and trimming were read from the DNA, whereas the V and J calls and clone size are those reported in that table. The repertoire includes some 150,000 clones, 70% to 90% of them detected once, and approximately 13% sits in the top ten. CDR3 size: 13 residues. Germline V gives CDR1 MNHEY, CDR2 SVGAGI. Trimming took 5 bases from V and 5 from J; bases not matched to a gene: 5. The sequencing input was peripheral blood. This chain connects TRBV6-5 to TRBJ1-1; 7 positions match TRBD1. This TCR was sampled from a man in his sixties with active or convalescent COVID-19. CDR3 coding DNA: TGTGCCAGCAGTCGTAGACAGGGTACTGAAGCTTTCTTT. It yields the protein CASSRRQGTEAFF.